One T cell receptor (beta chain) is described in this entry. As yet, its antigen is unknown. The sample is drawn from a study of OX40 agonist ivuxolimab in advanced cancers. Sequencing used immunoSEQ multiplex PCR; TCRdb keeps in-frame clones, though not all of them. The sample shows around 60,000 clones, approximately 90% of them seen only once. V was cut by 6 bases and J by 5 bases, with 16 bases left in between. In germline, CDR1 is MDHEN, CDR2 SYDVKM. This CDR3 region has 14 residues. Study-level findings and limits: Clonal expansion among partial responders at 0.1-3.0 mg/kg ranked near the lowest. Antigen targets of the expanded peripheral T cells went undetermined.

This clonotype originated in an adult with an advanced solid tumor such as melanoma, head and neck, liver or kidney cancer. The chain is built from TRBV28 and TRBJ1-2, with D perhaps TRBD1 (5 bases). The sample consisted of CD4+ or CD8+ T cells sorted from blood, taken in a trial of the OX40 agonist ivuxolimab. The CDR3 loop reads CASRAQGGGYGYTF. The CDR3 DNA reads as TGTGCCAGCAGGGCTCAGGGTGGGGGGTATGGCTACACCTTC.